The 24 T cell receptor beta chains below were found in one sample sequenced in a study of beta chain features in type 1 diabetes. The study, taken as a whole, reports: TCRB CDR3s were moderately but significantly shorter in Type 1 diabetes patients in all four CD4+ subsets.

Isolated RNA was reverse transcribed in full, so expressed TCRB transcripts were sequenced. Here immunoSEQ multiplex PCR was the method, and the copy in TCRdb shows in-frame clones only, minus some. This table holds approximately 140,000 clones, approximately 10% found once. These receptors' targets are unknown. Sequencing used central memory CD4+ T cells from blood. The receptor set was obtained from a man aged 25 to 40 with type 1 diabetes.

Concerning this clone: Distinct nucleotide sequences in the sample also encode this CDR3. The chain employs TRBV4-2 and TRBJ2-3; 15 bases are shared with TRBD2. Germline V gene data show CDR1 as LGHNA and CDR2 as YNFKEQ. Trimming at V came to 3 bases and at J to 4 bases, leaving 2 bases not matched to a gene. The CDR3 has 16 residues. CDR3 loop: CASSQGLAGGSDTQYF. The CDR3 DNA sequence: TGTGCCAGCAGCCAGGGACTAGCGGGGGGATCAGATACGCAGTATTTT.

The V gene is TRBV5-4, the J gene TRBJ1-1; possibly TRBD1 for D (6 bases). Germline V gives CDR1 SGHNT, CDR2 YYREEE (reference sequence). Trimming cost V 4 bases and J 8 bases, with 15 bases left between them. This CDR3 is 13 amino acids long. The CDR3 nucleotides are TGTGCCAGCAGCGTTAATCAGGGGATAGAAGCTTTCTTT. Protein sequence: CASSVNQGIEAFF.

In its sample, this clone was seen a few times. The chain employs TRBV7-2 and TRBJ2-5; weak D call: TRBD2 (5 bases). The CDR3 contains 13 residues. CDR1 and CDR2 from the germline V gene are SGHTA and FQGNSA. V shed 3 bases and J shed 5 bases, with 10 bases lying between them. The CDR3 loop reads CASSFFGVETQYF. DNA of the CDR3: TGTGCCAGCAGCTTTTTCGGGGTTGAGACCCAGTACTTC. The full variable domain, in which reference TRBV7-2 and TRBJ2-5 provide the parts outside the CDR3, is GAGVSQSPSNKVTEKGKDVELRCDPISGHTALYWYRQSLGQGLEFLIYFQGNSAPDKSGLPSDRFSAERTGGSVSTLTIQRTQQEDSAVYLCASSFFGVETQYFGPGTRLLVL.

The chain combines TRBV7-2 with TRBJ2-2; maybe TRBD2 (6 bases). Germline-derived CDR1 and CDR2 are SGHTA and FQGNSA. The CDR3 loop spans 15 amino acids. Deletions cut 7 bases from V and 6 bases from J, with 18 bases between. CDR3 in amino acids: CASTSRLGRAGELFF. DNA of the CDR3: TGTGCCAGCACCTCCCGACTAGGTCGCGCCGGGGAGCTGTTTTTT. The entire variable domain, with the rest obtained from reference TRBV7-2 and TRBJ2-2, is as follows: GAGVSQSPSNKVTEKGKDVELRCDPISGHTALYWYRQSLGQGLEFLIYFQGNSAPDKSGLPSDRFSAERTGGSVSTLTIQRTQQEDSAVYLCASTSRLGRAGELFFGEGSRLTVL.

This chain links TRBV9 with TRBJ2-1; possibly TRBD1 for D (6 bases). Germline CDR1 is SGDLS and CDR2 is YYNGEE. The CDR3 spans 13 residues. The germline V and J ends were trimmed by 4 bases and 9 bases, with 14 bases remaining between them. CDR3 bases: TGTGCCAGCAGCCCCCAGACAGGATCTGAGCAGTTCTTC. It is translated as CASSPQTGSEQFF.

This clone was picked up many times. The chain carries TRBV7-8 and TRBJ2-7, with TRBD2 matching over 9 bases. With V trimmed by 4 bases and J by 3 bases, 13 bases remained unmatched. CDR3 length: 17 residues. Germline V gives CDR1 SGHVS, CDR2 FQNEAQ. The CDR3 sequence: CASSSRWGLAANYEQYF. The DNA of the CDR3 is TGTGCCAGCAGCTCCCGGTGGGGACTAGCCGCCAACTACGAGCAGTACTTC.

This clone was seen a few times. The chain is built from TRBV2 and TRBJ2-2; D is unclear. Between the trimmed V and J ends, which lost 0 bases and 3 bases, there was a span of 8 bases. This CDR3 comprises 15 residues. Germline CDR1 SNHLY, CDR2 FYNNEI. The CDR3 DNA follows: TGTGCCAGCAGTGAAGCCGGTACCTACACCGGGGAGCTGTTTTTT. Its translation is CASSEAGTYTGELFF.

The chain uses TRBV5-4 and TRBJ2-2; D ambiguous. Trimming took off 4 bases at V and 5 bases at J, with 12 bases between the two ends. CDR3 length: 14 amino acids. CDR1 is SGHNT, CDR2 YYREEE, per germline (reference sequence). The CDR3 DNA reads as TGTGCCAGCAGCCGTTACGGGTGGACCGGGGAGCTGTTTTTT. Translation gives CASSRYGWTGELFF. Based on the CDR3 plus reference TRBV5-4 and TRBJ2-2, the full variable domain is ETGVTQSPTHLIKTRGQQVTLRCSSQSGHNTVSWYQQALGQGPQFIFQYYREEENGRGNFPPRFSGLQFPNYSSELNVNALELDDSALYLCASSRYGWTGELFFGEGSRLTVL.

This chain joins TRBV29-1 and TRBJ2-1, with 8 bases matching TRBD2. The CDR3 is 15 residues long. The V segment lost 7 bases and the J segment 2 bases; nucleotides outside the gene matches: 10. Germline V gene sequence: CDR1 SQVTM, CDR2 ANQGSEA. Here the CDR3 reads CSAPARAGAYNEQFF. CDR3 sequence (DNA): TGCAGCGCCCCCGCTAGAGCGGGGGCCTACAATGAGCAGTTCTTC.

This clone has more than one count but fewer than ten. DNA for the CDR3: TGCGCCAGCAGCCTTCCTCTTTCTTTAGCGGGGGTTGGCTACAATGAGCAGTTCTTC. Translation gives CASSLPLSLAGVGYNEQFF. The J gene is TRBJ2-1, the V gene TRBV5-1; TRBD2 matches 9 bases. The germline V gene has CDR1 SGHRS and CDR2 YFSETQ. The CDR3 is made up of 19 amino acids. Trimming at V came to 4 bases and at J to 3 bases, leaving 17 bases not matched to a gene.

The table lists this clone with a few counts. The V and J genes are TRBV29-1 and TRBJ1-1; D is unresolved. The V end lost 5 bases, the J end lost 1 base, and 11 bases lay between the germline ends. This CDR3 is 13 amino acids long. Looked up from germline, CDR1 is SQVTM and CDR2 is ANQGSEA. The CDR3 loop is CSVRTQENTEAFF. CDR3 bases: TGCAGCGTTAGAACTCAGGAGAACACTGAAGCTTTCTTT. Looking up the rest from reference TRBV29-1 and TRBJ1-1 gives the full variable domain: SAVISQKPSRDICQRGTSLTIQCQVDSQVTMMFWYRQQPGQSLTLIATANQGSEATYESGFVIDKFPISRPNLTFSTLTVSNMSPEDSSIYLCSVRTQENTEAFFGQGTRLTVV.

The rearrangement links TRBV2 to TRBJ1-1; TRBD1 is a possible D gene (6 bases). With 5 bases removed from V and 5 bases from J, the gap between germline ends came to 9 bases. CDR1 SNHLY and CDR2 FYNNEI come from the germline V gene. This CDR3 contains 12 residues. The CDR3 DNA reads TGTGCCAGCAGTTACACAGGGACTGAAGCTTTCTTT. It is translated as CASSYTGTEAFF. The variable domain in full, with the rest retrieved from reference TRBV2 and TRBJ1-1, is EPEVTQTPSHQVTQMGQEVILRCVPISNHLYFYWYRQILGQKVEFLVSFYNNEISEKSEIFDDQFSVERPDGSNFTLKIRSTKLEDSAMYFCASSYTGTEAFFGQGTRLTVV.

Only a few counts were recorded for this clone. This sequence joins TRBV7-3 and TRBJ1-1; D perhaps matches TRBD1 (5 bases). Per germline, CDR1 SGHTA and CDR2 FQGTGA. This CDR3 is 13 amino acids long. The germline V and J ends were trimmed by 3 bases and 5 bases, with 10 bases remaining between them. The CDR3 here is CASSLGLGTEAFF. CDR3 nucleotide sequence: TGTGCCAGCAGCTTGGGGCTTGGGACTGAAGCTTTCTTT. Together with reference TRBV7-3 and TRBJ1-1, the CDR3 gives the full variable domain: GAGVSQTPSNKVTEKGKYVELRCDPISGHTALYWYRQSLGQGPEFLIYFQGTGAADDSGLPNDRFFAVRPEGSVSTLKIQRTERGDSAVYLCASSLGLGTEAFFGQGTRLTVV.

Many counts were recorded for this clone. The J gene is TRBJ2-5, the V gene TRBV7-8; D may be TRBD2 (6 bases). The CDR3 is 11 amino acids. Trimming pared 7 bases from V and 9 bases from J, leaving 12 bases between. The germline CDR1 and CDR2 sequences are SGHVS and FQNEAQ. CDR3 region: CASNFWGAQYF. CDR3 DNA sequence: TGTGCCAGCAACTTTTGGGGGGCCCAGTACTTC.

In this sample, this clone turned up a few times. V usage is TRBV15 and J usage is TRBJ2-2; 7 bases fit TRBD1. Trimming removed 0 bases from V and 6 bases from J; junction bases left unmatched: 10. CDR1 and CDR2 from the germline V gene are LNHNV and YYDKDF (reference sequence). The CDR3 spans 17 residues. The CDR3 loop reads CATSRDYTGVGSGELFF. CDR3 nucleotides: TGTGCCACCAGCAGAGATTATACAGGGGTGGGCTCCGGGGAGCTGTTTTTT.

The chain has TRBV27 and TRBJ1-5; D not resolved. Trimming removed 3 bases from V and 7 bases from J, with 13 bases in between. This CDR3 is built from 14 residues. From germline, CDR1 is MNHEY and CDR2 SMNVEV (reference sequence). In nucleotides, the CDR3 is TGTGCCAGCAGTTTTTTAGGGTGGGAGCAGCCCCAGCATTTT. Translated: CASSFLGWEQPQHF.

This clone was counted a few times. The rearrangement joins TRBV14 to TRBJ1-2, with 9 nucleotides matching TRBD1. Germline CDR1 and CDR2: SGHDN and FVKESK. The trim removed 5 bases at V and 3 bases at J, leaving 4 bases unmatched. The CDR3 runs 14 residues. DNA of the CDR3: TGTGCCAGCAGCGCACAGGGGGCCTACTATGGCTACACCTTC. Translating it yields CASSAQGAYYGYTF.

The chain carries TRBV7-9 and TRBJ1-4, with no clear D. Germline CDR1 SEHNR, CDR2 FQNEAQ (reference sequence). The CDR3 is 15 amino acids. Trimming removed 5 bases from V and 5 bases from J, with 15 bases in between. The CDR3 is CASSGSWADNEKLFF. The CDR3 DNA reads TGTGCCAGCAGCGGGTCCTGGGCAGACAATGAAAAACTGTTTTTT.

The genes are TRBV5-6 and TRBJ2-3; 11 bases match TRBD2. The germline gives CDR1 SGHDT, CDR2 YYEEEE. V was pared by 0 bases and J by 5 bases, with 5 bases of the junction left unmatched. The CDR3 contains 16 residues. The CDR3 here is CASSLASGGPGDTQYF. CDR3 nucleotides: TGTGCCAGCAGCTTGGCTAGCGGGGGGCCGGGAGATACGCAGTATTTT.

J is TRBJ2-3 and V is TRBV7-2; 8 positions match TRBD1. The trim removed 5 bases at V and 6 bases at J, leaving 10 bases unmatched. CDR3 size: 15 residues. Germline lookup yields CDR1 SGHTA and CDR2 FQGNSA. The chain's CDR3 is CASSPQGAYGDTQYF. In DNA form, the CDR3 reads TGTGCCAGCAGCCCCCAGGGGGCCTACGGGGATACGCAGTATTTT. Looking up the rest from reference TRBV7-2 and TRBJ2-3 gives the full variable domain: GAGVSQSPSNKVTEKGKDVELRCDPISGHTALYWYRQSLGQGLEFLIYFQGNSAPDKSGLPSDRFSAERTGGSVSTLTIQRTQQEDSAVYLCASSPQGAYGDTQYFGPGTRLTVL.

The chain uses TRBV6-5 and TRBJ1-5; 7 nucleotides line up with TRBD1. CDR1 MNHEY and CDR2 SVGAGI come from the germline V gene. Germline trimming cut 5 bases from V and 6 bases from J; bases unmatched to any gene: 7. The CDR3 spans 14 residues. Here the CDR3 reads CASSGDRVGQPQHF. DNA of the CDR3: TGTGCCAGCAGTGGCGACAGGGTCGGTCAGCCCCAGCATTTT.

The V and J genes are TRBV4-1 and TRBJ1-1; perhaps TRBD1 as D (5 bases). Trimming shortened V by 3 bases and J by 7 bases, and 18 bases separated the two germline ends. Germline V gene lookup returns CDR1 MGHRA and CDR2 YSYEKL. The length of the CDR3 is 15 residues. The CDR3 DNA follows: TGCGCCAGCAGCCACCCCTCCGGGGGGATCGATGAAGCTTTCTTT. This gives the protein CASSHPSGGIDEAFF.

J is TRBJ2-3 and V is TRBV7-3; 9 bases align to TRBD2. CDR1 is SGHTA, CDR2 FQGTGA, per germline. Unmatched junction bases numbered 7, after V lost 5 bases and J lost 1 base. This CDR3 has 16 residues. The CDR3 loop is CASSPVAGDRTDTQYF. DNA of the CDR3: TGTGCCAGCAGCCCCGTAGCGGGGGACCGCACAGATACGCAGTATTTT. Looking up the rest from reference TRBV7-3 and TRBJ2-3 gives the full variable domain: GAGVSQTPSNKVTEKGKYVELRCDPISGHTALYWYRQSLGQGPEFLIYFQGTGAADDSGLPNDRFFAVRPEGSVSTLKIQRTERGDSAVYLCASSPVAGDRTDTQYFGPGTRLTVL.

This clone was seen a handful of times. The V call is TRBV5-4, the J call TRBJ2-5; D might be TRBD1 (8 bases). The CDR3 spans 16 residues. CDR1 and CDR2 (germline): SGHNT, YYREEE (reference sequence). Trimming removed 3 bases from V and 5 bases from J, with 20 bases in between. The CDR3 protein is CASSSPTGGGSETQYF. CDR3 DNA: TGTGCCAGCAGCTCCCCTACAGGGGGGGGCTCTGAGACCCAGTACTTC.